This T cell receptor beta chain was sequenced in a study of beta chain features in type 1 diabetes. Study-level results: Sequencing of cDNA might inflate the share of cells that strongly express TCR. When Type 1 diabetes patients were examined, their TCRB CDR3s proved moderately but significantly shorter in all four CD4+ subsets. Junctions at VDJ sites from type 1 diabetes patients had fewer insertions and more deletions.

Sorting produced populations that all topped 95% purity. Expressed TCRB transcripts were sequenced because the entire RNA isolate underwent reverse transcription. The method was immunoSEQ multiplex PCR; TCRdb's version includes in-frame clones alone and lacks a portion of them. This table has 160,000 or so clones, 6.5% to 10% appearing once. Germline loops: CDR1 SGHAT, CDR2 FQNNGV. There are 17 residues in the CDR3. J was trimmed by 6 bases and V by 1 base; bases with no gene match: 14. This clone was seen more than once but under ten times. Antigen specificity is unknown. Sequencing was carried out using central memory CD4+ T cells from blood. The clonotype was recovered from a woman between 18 and 30 years old with type 1 diabetes. This rearrangement joins TRBV11-2 to TRBJ2-7, with 8 nucleotides matching TRBD1. CDR3 coding DNA: TGTGCCAGCAGCTTAGTTGCAGGGGGCGCAGTTGGGGGCGAGCAGTACTTC. This translates into CASSLVAGGAVGGEQYF.